Sequencing of this TCR beta chain was carried out in a study of molecular identifiers for immune sequencing clone quantification. Findings of the study overall: Shared barcodes on identical TCR molecules could underestimate the sizes of highly expanded clones. Spike-in Jurkat TCR RNA from a single cell reportedly registered among roughly 1.1 million naive cells. Over 98% of effector molecules, but under 1% in naive cells, were held by clones with more than 20 RNA copies.

A CD8+CD4-CCR7+CD45RA+ phenotype served as the sorting definition for naive CD8 T cells. TCRdb processed the PCR reads anew with MiXCR; each CDR3 protein has one entry. The repertoire includes hundreds of thousands of distinct CDR3 sequences, 25% of them detected once, and about 0.81% sits in the top ten. CDR3 length: 15 amino acids. CDR1 and CDR2 from the germline V gene are MNHNS and SASEGT. V was clipped by 6 bases and J by 1 base; unmatched bases: 4. Points on this clonotype: The antigen is not known.

This chain connects TRBV6-1 to TRBJ2-2; 8 nucleotides align to TRBD1. Sequencing used naive CD8+ T cells from blood, with Jurkat cell RNA spiked in. The sample's subset: FACS-sorted CD8+CD4-CCR7+CD45RA+ naive T cells. The receptor was derived from a human donor in good health. Some libraries in this study had Jurkat cell RNA spiked in. The CDR3 sequence is CASRSGGLNTGELFF. CDR3 coding DNA: TGTGCCAGCAGATCAGGGGGCTTGAACACCGGGGAGCTGTTTTTT.